This entry describes one T cell receptor beta chain. Donors in Cohort 3 counted as recovered after two negative PCRs, clearance, or symptom resolution. This record comes from a study of blood T cell repertoires in COVID-19. Turning to the study itself: T cells, B-cell-depleted T cells, or PBMCs provided the cDNA or gDNA that served as material.

CDR1 MNHEY and CDR2 SMNVEV come from the germline V gene (reference sequence). The CDR3 is 15 residues long. The V and J ends lost 0 bases and 5 bases, in that order; junction bases with no gene match: 6. Sequencing used immunoSEQ multiplex PCR; TCRdb keeps in-frame clones, though not all of them. Of 350,000 to 450,000 clones detected, around 92% appear once; the ten largest clones hold less than 2%. This chain links TRBV27 with TRBJ1-2; 7 nucleotides match TRBD1. The clonotype comes from a woman aged 30 to 39 who had recovered from COVID-19. The sequenced sample consisted of PBMCs or T cells enriched from blood (not recorded which). The CDR3 nucleotides are TGTGCCAGCAGTTTATCCCCGGGACAGCGATATGGCTACACCTTC. As protein: CASSLSPGQRYGYTF.